There are many counts of the clone carrying this T cell receptor (beta chain). Its target is not known. This entry is derived from a study of post-analysis software for immune sequencing data. Study-wide results and limits: Patients showed TRBV5-6, TRBV5-1 and TRBV20-1 among a few TRBV segments more frequent than in controls. Co-batched samples clustered tightly together by F measure. Significantly lower normalized Chao1 diversity was found in patients with multiple sclerosis relative to controls.

Built from TCR beta cDNA, the libraries had unique molecular identifiers in them. It was from about 0.98 to 11 million T cells that about 540,000 cDNA molecules came. TCRdb independently ran MiXCR on the PCR reads; one entry per CDR3 protein. The table lists 250,000 to 300,000 distinct CDR3 sequences, 36% of them singletons. The germline CDR1 and CDR2 sequences are LNHNV and YYDKDF (reference sequence). The CDR3 runs 15 residues. Trimming cost V 2 bases and J 5 bases, with 15 bases left between them. Sequenced sample: blood. The receptor was isolated from a girl under 18 with multiple sclerosis. The chain is built from TRBV15 and TRBJ2-5, with D possibly TRBD2 on 5 matching bases. CDR3 protein: CATSRPRNPGETQYF. In DNA form, the CDR3 reads TGTGCCACCAGCAGACCTCGCAATCCGGGGGAGACCCAGTACTTC. The entire variable domain, with the rest obtained from reference TRBV15 and TRBJ2-5, is as follows: DAMVIQNPRYQVTQFGKPVTLSCSQTLNHNVMYWYQQKSSQAPKLLFHYYDKDFNNEADTPDNFQSRRPNTSFCFLDIRSPGLGDTAMYLCATSRPRNPGETQYFGPGTRLLVL.